Each of the 32 T cell receptor beta chains below was sequenced from the same sample in a study of cytomegalovirus exposure and HLA in healthy donors (dated by TCRdb to the late 2010s). Libraries came from the immunoSEQ multiplex PCR assay. The multiplex PCR relied on a mix of 60 forward primers for TCR Vbeta segments and 13 reverse primers for TCR Jbeta segments. TCRdb mirrors the immuneACCESS table, restricted to in-frame sequences. Some clones are absent from its copies; in checked studies, under half trace to an unresolved V gene, and the reason for the others is unknown. Here the sample has 150,000 to 200,000 clones; roughly 80% occur a single time. The biggest ten clones account for 1.7% of the sample. Input material: PBMCs. These receptors all come from a woman under 30 in good health and CMV-seronegative.

This chain links TRBV7-9 with TRBJ2-2, with D maybe TRBD1 (6 bases). Per the germline V gene, CDR1 is SEHNR and CDR2 is FQNEAQ (reference sequence). V was pared by 8 bases and J by 5 bases, with 18 bases between. This CDR3 region has 15 residues. The chain's CDR3 is CASFHGGVYTGELFF. The CDR3 nucleotides read TGTGCCAGCTTCCATGGGGGCGTATATACCGGGGAGCTGTTTTTT.

A few counts support this clone. The chain employs TRBV5-6 and TRBJ1-5; D gene unclear. Germline CDR1 SGHDT, CDR2 YYEEEE. Trimming removed 1 base from V and 7 bases from J, with 9 bases in between. CDR3 length: 13 amino acids. The CDR3 bases are TGTGCCAGCAGCTTGTTTGTCGGGCAGCCCCAGCATTTT. Encoded protein: CASSLFVGQPQHF.

V is TRBV2 and J is TRBJ2-2; a possible D gene is TRBD2 (5 bases). This CDR3 is built from 15 residues. Trimming removed 7 bases from V and 0 bases from J, with 12 bases in between. Germline V gene lookup returns CDR1 SNHLY and CDR2 FYNNEI. CDR3 DNA sequence: TGTGCCAGCACGCGACTATTGGCGAACACCGGGGAGCTGTTTTTT. This codes for CASTRLLANTGELFF.

The V and J genes are TRBV6-5 and TRBJ1-3; D is perhaps TRBD1 (6 bases). Trimming left V 6 bases short and J 1 base short, with 10 bases between. The CDR3 is made up of 14 amino acids. The germline gives CDR1 MNHEY, CDR2 SVGAGI. CDR3 region: CASRQGPSGNTIYF. CDR3 coding DNA: TGTGCCAGCAGACAGGGTCCTTCTGGAAACACCATATATTTT.

The V gene is TRBV2, the J gene TRBJ2-3; D is unclear. This CDR3 is 14 amino acids long. Looked up from germline, CDR1 is SNHLY and CDR2 is FYNNEI. V gave up 2 bases and J gave up 3 bases, with 9 bases separating them. The CDR3 DNA reads as TGTGCCAGCAGTGAACTCAGCAGGACAGATACGCAGTATTTT. It translates to CASSELSRTDTQYF.

The rearrangement joins TRBV18 to TRBJ1-2; D uncertain. Germline V gives CDR1 KGHSH, CDR2 LQKENI. V was cut by 2 bases and J by 7 bases, with 14 bases left in between. The CDR3 spans 14 residues. The CDR3 protein is CASSPDGEGFGYTF. The CDR3 coding sequence is TGTGCCAGCTCACCAGACGGGGAGGGATTTGGCTACACCTTC.

The chain has TRBV28 and TRBJ2-3, with TRBD2 matching 7 bases. This CDR3 contains 15 residues. The J segment lost 2 bases and the V segment lost 6 bases, leaving 8 bases of the junction unmatched. CDR1 and CDR2 (germline): MDHEN, SYDVKM. CDR3 DNA sequence: TGTGCCAGCAGGGGGGGGACGGTCGCCACAGATACGCAGTATTTT. This sequence encodes CASRGGTVATDTQYF.

CDR3 loop: CASSLEGLAANRNEQYF. CDR3 nucleotides: TGTGCCAGCAGCTTGGAGGGACTAGCGGCCAATAGGAACGAGCAGTACTTC. The chain couples TRBV7-6 to TRBJ2-7, with TRBD2 matching over 11 bases. Losses at the gene ends were 3 bases for V and 5 bases for J; bases not matched to a gene: 12. The CDR3 runs 17 residues. CDR1 is SGHVS, CDR2 FNYEAQ, per germline.

The V and J genes are TRBV29-1 and TRBJ2-1, with a weak D call TRBD2 (6 bases). The V end lost 3 bases, the J end lost 10 bases, and 7 bases lay between the germline ends. The CDR3 has 10 amino acids. Germline CDR1 is SQVTM and CDR2 is ANQGSEA. Here the CDR3 reads CSVDGGEQFF. Written as DNA, the CDR3 is TGCAGCGTTGACGGGGGAGAGCAGTTCTTC.

The CDR3 is CASSMAGAFDGELFF. In nucleotides, the CDR3 is TGTGCCAGTAGTATGGCAGGGGCGTTCGACGGGGAGCTGTTTTTT. This rearrangement joins TRBV19 to TRBJ2-2; D is possibly TRBD1 (6 bases). CDR1 LNHDA and CDR2 SQIVND come from the germline V gene (reference sequence). The V end lost 3 bases, the J end lost 7 bases, and 15 bases lay between the germline ends. The CDR3 extends over 15 amino acids. The full variable domain, in which reference TRBV19 and TRBJ2-2 provide the parts outside the CDR3, is DGGITQSPKYLFRKEGQNVTLSCEQNLNHDAMYWYRQDPGQGLRLIYYSQIVNDFQKGDIAEGYSVSREKKESFPLTVTSAQKNPTAFYLCASSMAGAFDGELFFGEGSRLTVL.

V usage is TRBV14 and J usage is TRBJ2-2; 9 bases match TRBD1. Germline V gene data show CDR1 as SGHDN and CDR2 as FVKESK. Trimming took 1 base from V and 4 from J; bases not matched to a gene: 7. The CDR3 spans 17 residues. CDR3 region: CASSQGIGQGFTGELFF. The CDR3 nucleotides read TGTGCCAGCAGCCAAGGTATCGGACAGGGGTTCACCGGGGAGCTGTTTTTT.

The table lists this clone with a count of one. The gene calls are TRBV4-3 and TRBJ2-1, with TRBD2 as a possible D gene (5 bases). The CDR3 is made up of 14 amino acids. In germline, CDR1 is LGHNA, CDR2 YSLEER. Trimming took 5 bases from V and 10 from J, leaving 18 bases between them. DNA of the CDR3: TGCGCCAGCAGCGAAGCACCGGGGTTTGGAGAGCAGTTCTTC. Translated, it gives CASSEAPGFGEQFF.

The CDR3 here is CASSITGITEAFF. CDR3 in DNA: TGTGCCAGTAGTATAACAGGGATCACTGAAGCTTTCTTT. The rearrangement joins TRBV19 to TRBJ1-1; possible D gene TRBD1, 6 bases. The CDR3 contains 13 residues. Germline V gene data show CDR1 as LNHDA and CDR2 as SQIVND (reference sequence). Trimming shortened V by 2 bases and J by 4 bases, and 8 bases separated the two germline ends.

This clone was picked up a small number of times. V gene TRBV25-1 combines with J gene TRBJ1-1, with 9 bases that match TRBD1. The CDR3 runs to 13 residues. CDR1 is MGHDK, CDR2 SYGVNS, per germline. V shed 7 bases and J 3 bases; nucleotides not matched to a gene: 3. Written as DNA, the CDR3 is TGTGCCAGCATTCGGGACAGGGACACTGAAGCTTTCTTT. As protein: CASIRDRDTEAFF.

The chain links TRBV4-1 to TRBJ2-2; D gene uncertain. This CDR3 has 15 amino acids. Germline V gene sequence: CDR1 MGHRA, CDR2 YSYEKL. With 0 bases removed from V and 3 bases from J, the gap between germline ends came to 8 bases. The CDR3 region is CASSQDEADTGELFF. DNA of the CDR3: TGCGCCAGCAGCCAAGATGAGGCGGACACCGGGGAGCTGTTTTTT.

This clone was counted between two and nine times. The V gene is TRBV27, the J gene TRBJ1-2; no clear D. This CDR3 contains 15 residues. The ends were cut back, 2 bases at V and 4 bases at J, with 14 bases in the middle. Germline CDR1 reads MNHEY; CDR2 reads SMNVEV (reference sequence). In DNA form, the CDR3 reads TGTGCCAGCAGTTTACACGGGGAAAAGGGCTATGGCTACACCTTC. Protein product: CASSLHGEKGYGYTF.

The chain carries TRBV7-2 and TRBJ2-7, with 7 bases aligning to TRBD2. The CDR3 consists of 15 residues. V shed 0 bases, J shed 1 base, and the junction held 3 bases outside the gene matches. Germline-derived CDR1 and CDR2 are SGHTA and FQGNSA. The CDR3 loop reads CASSLAGGRSYEQYF. Written as DNA, the CDR3 is TGTGCCAGCAGCTTAGCGGGAGGGCGGTCCTACGAGCAGTACTTC.

The V and J genes are TRBV6-1 and TRBJ2-7, with D maybe TRBD1 (6 bases). Germline CDR1 MNHNS, CDR2 SASEGT. Trimming left V 7 bases short and J 2 bases short, with 18 bases between. This CDR3 is built from 15 residues. In DNA, the CDR3 is TGTGCCAGCAATAAATCTCCAGGGGTGGCCTACGAGCAGTACTTC. It is translated as CASNKSPGVAYEQYF.

This clone appeared a single time. The V gene is TRBV9, the J gene TRBJ2-1, with D tentatively TRBD1 (5 bases). V was pared by 2 bases and J by 8 bases, with 17 bases between. The V gene's germline CDR1 is SGDLS and CDR2 YYNGEE. The CDR3 has 15 residues. CDR3 region: CASSVQQVLIDEQFF. The CDR3 DNA reads as TGTGCCAGCAGCGTCCAACAGGTTCTCATCGATGAGCAGTTCTTC.

CDR3 residues: CASSPGTTYNEQFF. CDR3 nucleotide sequence: TGTGCCAGCAGTCCCGGGACTACCTACAATGAGCAGTTCTTC. This chain connects TRBV6-6 to TRBJ2-1, with 7 bases fitting TRBD2. With V trimmed by 5 bases and J by 2 bases, 3 bases remained unmatched. The CDR3 totals 14 residues. Looked up from germline, CDR1 is MNHNY and CDR2 is SVGAGI (reference sequence).

This chain links TRBV27 with TRBJ1-5; 9 nucleotides agree with TRBD1. The CDR3 extends over 16 amino acids. Germline CDR1 MNHEY, CDR2 SMNVEV (reference sequence). With 8 bases clipped from V and 11 bases from J, the junction kept 19 bases outside the gene matches. CDR3: CASGSTRGTGPGAQHF. For the CDR3, the DNA is TGTGCCAGCGGAAGCACCAGAGGGACAGGGCCTGGCGCCCAGCATTTT.

The chain links TRBV28 to TRBJ1-3; no definite D call. This CDR3 region has 17 residues. Germline CDR1 MDHEN, CDR2 SYDVKM. V gave up 4 bases and J gave up 4 bases, with 20 bases separating them. The CDR3 nucleotides are TGTGCCAGCAGTTCCTCCTTCTTTGGAGGGAAGGGAAACACCATATATTTT. This sequence encodes CASSSSFFGGKGNTIYF.

This clone came up once. V and J are TRBV5-5 and TRBJ2-2; TRBD2 agrees at 10 bases. CDR1 is SGHKS and CDR2 is YYEKEE in the germline V gene (reference sequence). J was trimmed by 3 bases and V by 1 base; bases with no gene match: 9. The CDR3 runs 18 residues. CDR3 sequence: CASSLTTSGVVYTGELFF. CDR3 bases: TGTGCCAGCAGCTTGACTACTAGCGGGGTCGTTTACACCGGGGAGCTGTTTTTT.

The chain employs TRBV9 and TRBJ2-3, with 9 positions matching TRBD2. The V gene end was trimmed by 0 bases and the J gene end by 2 bases; junction bases not matched to a gene: 4. CDR1 is SGDLS and CDR2 is YYNGEE in the germline V gene. This CDR3 has 16 amino acids. CDR3: CASSVGAGGLTDTQYF. CDR3 in DNA: TGTGCCAGCAGCGTAGGTGCGGGAGGGCTCACAGATACGCAGTATTTT.

The V and J genes are TRBV11-2 and TRBJ2-7; 10 bases match TRBD2. J lost 1 base, V lost 3 bases, and 6 bases had no gene match. Germline CDR1 reads SGHAT; CDR2 reads FQNNGV. This CDR3 contains 16 residues. CDR3 region: CASSFSGTSVSYEQYV. The CDR3 DNA reads TGTGCCAGCAGCTTTTCGGGGACTAGCGTTTCCTACGAGCAGTACGTC.

The CDR3 spells CASSWGRVSPFMSGRAYEQYF. DNA of the CDR3: TGCGCCAGCAGCTGGGGCAGGGTATCCCCATTCATGAGCGGGAGGGCCTACGAGCAGTACTTC. The chain uses TRBV5-1 and TRBJ2-7; 10 bases map to TRBD2. CDR3 length: 21 amino acids. Germline assignment: CDR1 SGHRS and CDR2 YFSETQ. V was clipped by 3 bases and J by 2 bases; unmatched bases: 23.

The V gene is TRBV27, the J gene TRBJ2-2; 7 nucleotides match TRBD1. Germline CDR1 MNHEY, CDR2 SMNVEV (reference sequence). The CDR3 has 15 amino acids. The junction had 7 bases not matched to a gene; V was cut back by 2 bases and J by 7 bases. CDR3 sequence reads: CASSLDREGRGELFF. The CDR3 DNA reads TGTGCCAGCAGTTTAGACAGGGAAGGTCGCGGGGAGCTGTTTTTT.

The chain is built from TRBV2 and TRBJ1-6, with a possible D match to TRBD1 (5 bases). The length of the CDR3 is 17 residues. V dropped 7 bases and J dropped 7 bases, with 23 bases sitting between them. Per the germline V gene, CDR1 is SNHLY and CDR2 is FYNNEI. CDR3: CASTGEGQRGGNSPLHF. CDR3 sequence (DNA): TGTGCCAGCACCGGGGAGGGCCAGAGGGGAGGGAATTCACCCCTCCACTTT.

The chain couples TRBV21-1 to TRBJ1-5. TRBV21-1 is a listed pseudogene. The CDR3 has 13 amino acids. The DNA for the CDR3 is TGTGCCAGCAGGGGACTAAGCAATCAGCCCCAGCATTTT. Translation: CASRGLSNQPQHF.

This rearrangement joins TRBV7-2 to TRBJ2-7, with D possibly being TRBD1 (5 bases). The V end lost 3 bases, the J end lost 5 bases, and 20 bases lay between the germline ends. The CDR3 covers 16 residues. Germline V gives CDR1 SGHTA, CDR2 FQGNSA. The CDR3 here is CASSFGWGRAAHEQYF. The CDR3 coding sequence is TGTGCCAGCAGCTTTGGATGGGGCCGGGCCGCCCACGAGCAGTACTTC.

CDR3 residues: CASSLLAGPYEQYV. DNA of the CDR3: TGTGCCAGCAGCTTACTAGCGGGGCCCTACGAGCAGTACGTC. This chain uses TRBV7-2 with TRBJ2-7; 9 bases line up with TRBD2. Germline-derived CDR1 and CDR2 are SGHTA and FQGNSA. The CDR3 extends over 14 amino acids. The V gene end was trimmed by 2 bases and the J gene end by 2 bases; junction bases not matched to a gene: 1.

The chain couples TRBV28 to TRBJ2-1; 7 bases align to TRBD2. The germline CDR1 and CDR2 sequences are MDHEN and SYDVKM. V gave up 3 bases and J gave up 7 bases; unmatched junction bases: 18. The length of the CDR3 is 18 residues. CDR3 in amino acids: CASSLLGGGGPRGNEQFF. CDR3 nucleotides: TGTGCCAGCAGTTTGCTTGGGGGGGGAGGGCCTCGGGGGAATGAGCAGTTCTTC.